This TCR beta chain is from a study of spatial heterogeneity in lung cancer (dated 2019 in TCRdb). Study-level background: Beta-chain transcripts were consistently detected in greater numbers than alpha-chain transcripts, which likely reflects a higher abundance of beta-chain transcripts. In non-small cell lung cancer, the study made a quantitative comparison of TCR alpha and beta repertoires among multiple tumor regions, matched nontumor lung and blood. A strong correlation was found between TCR transcript counts in tumor regions and a T cell transcriptional module score from matched bulk RNA-seq. At surgery, both alpha and beta chains were TCR-sequenced in roughly 230 tumor regions, over 61 matched nontumor lung samples and 50 to 60 PBMC samples. In the raw uncorrected reads, each unique combination of TCR and UMI appeared on average more than ten times. TCR repertoire features were related to nonsynonymous mutation counts determined by whole-exome sequencing of tumor tissue. What the study reported, not specific to this receptor: The number of expanded intratumoral alpha and beta TCRs correlated with the tumor nonsynonymous mutation count. TCR-seq was estimated to cover only around 6.4% of tumor T cells for alpha chains and approximately 12% for beta chains. Confirming at a functional level the hypothesis that regional TCRs recognize regional mutations was considered to require additional single-cell paired TCR alpha and beta sequencing. Counts of ubiquitous and regional expanded TCRs were found to correlate with counts of ubiquitous and regional nonsynonymous mutations, respectively.

The library was prepared using 5' RACE. TCRdb lists the instrument as NextSeq 500. In the TCR library protocol, a unique molecular identifier was attached to each TCR cDNA molecule so that PCR and sequencing errors could be corrected. The original methods were these. TCR identification, UMI-based error correction and CDR3 extraction were performed with Decombinator tools. TCRs above a frequency of 2 per 1,000, corresponding to the top 1% of the tumor frequency distribution, were defined as expanded. Expanded tumor TCRs statistically deemed absent (corrected P<0.05) from at least one tumor region were classed as regional, and all other expanded tumor TCRs were classed as ubiquitous. Rényi diversity was computed with the R vegan package after subsampling each repertoire 100 times to 5,000 TCRs. CDR3 similarity networks were built from amino acid triplet string-kernel similarity, with CDR3s being connected when pairwise similarity was above 0.82. TCRdb itself trimmed the public reads at Q25 with fastp, ran MiXCR and retained productive beta chains. Entries are consolidated by CDR3 protein sequence, retaining the most common genes and DNA. TCRdb's processing, not the study's, gives the V and J calls here. The sample includes roughly 10,000 distinct CDR3 sequences, with about 11% observed a single time. Jointly, the top ten make up 10% to 15% of the sample.

The time point label on this specimen signifies: sample taken at primary tumor resection. Donors were around 69 patients with early-stage, untreated non-small cell lung cancer from the lung TRACERx cohort. TCR sequencing used whole RNA extracted from tumor and nontumor lung tissue, or from cryopreserved PBMC samples, without cell sorting. Only patients for whom sufficient RNA was available from at least two tumor regions were selected for TCR sequencing. Tumor and adjacent nontumor lung specimens were reviewed by a lung pathologist before selection. By sample share, this clonotype is medium-sized (0.01 to 0.1%). The antigen it binds to is not known. Base qualities are missing; no much larger clone stands one base away. The CDR3, from cysteine to phenylalanine, totals 14 residues. Of the read, only the CDR3 DNA is kept; its 42 bases are in frame from base 1. CDR1 and CDR2 (LGHDT, YNNKEL) derive from the germline V gene (reference sequence). Germline trimming amounts to 6 bases on V and 2 bases on J, with 7 as the count of junction bases outside the gene matches.

This receptor was taken from a female donor with early-stage non-small cell lung cancer. The V and J segments used are TRBV3-1 and TRBJ2-7, with 7 middle bases fitting TRBD1. The source was lung tumor tissue, collected at surgery. The nucleotide sequence reads as follows: TGTGCCAGCAGGCGGACAGGTCCCGCCTACGAGCAGTACTTC. Its product reads: CASRRTGPAYEQYF.